This T cell receptor beta chain emerged from a study of cytomegalovirus exposure and HLA in healthy donors. General observations from the study: Reported findings show TCR beta sequences accurately forecast HLA-A and HLA-B alleles in most subjects.

The PCR ran on 60 Vbeta and 13 Jbeta primers. Sequenced by immunoSEQ multiplex PCR; TCRdb stores in-frame clones only, minus some. The sample carries about 190,000 clones, about 90% recorded once. The V gene end was trimmed by 5 bases and the J gene end by 10 bases; junction bases not matched to a gene: 7. The CDR3 has 13 amino acids. The germline gives CDR1 SGHNT, CDR2 YENEEA. Comment on this clone: Its specificity is not known.

The donors, nominally healthy at sampling, likely had unrecorded immune exposures. The source of this sequence is a boy aged 2 to 9 in good health and CMV-seronegative. The chain has TRBV11-3 and TRBJ2-4, with 8 bases fitting TRBD1. The sequencing input was PBMCs. DNA of the CDR3: TGTGCCAGCAGCCTTGGACAGGGTGGGATTCAGTACTTC. As protein: CASSLGQGGIQYF.